This entry lists 31 T cell receptor beta chains sequenced from one sample in a study of regulatory T cells in long-lasting Graves disease. Arm-PCR of CDR3 regions and iRepertoire HTBI primers were the basis on which TCR beta libraries were built. TCRdb re-called the multiplex PCR reads with MiXCR, one entry per CDR3 protein. The repertoire holds 440,000 or so distinct CDR3 sequences, with roughly 15% as singletons. Time point indicated: newly diagnosed GD, antithyroid drugs for less than 3 months. From PBMCs, RNA was extracted and then used to make the TCR library. The same data also contributed to another study, on T cells in Graves' hyperthyroidism and ophthalmopathy.

Sequencing used peripheral blood mononuclear cells (PBMCs), obtained at new diagnosis, from a patient treated with antithyroid drugs. The receptors here all came from a woman under 40 with Graves disease.

The chain joins TRBV29-1 to TRBJ2-1; possibly TRBD1 for D (5 bases). CDR1 and CDR2 (germline): SQVTM, ANQGSEA. Trimming removed 7 bases from V and 11 bases from J, with 12 bases in between. CDR3 length: 10 amino acids. The CDR3 protein is CSAHQGKQFF. The CDR3 region has the DNA TGCAGCGCTCATCAGGGAAAGCAGTTCTTC.

The rearrangement joins TRBV20-1 to TRBJ2-3, with TRBD2 matching over 11 bases. V shed 3 bases, J shed 0 bases, and the junction held 8 bases outside the gene matches. Looked up from germline, CDR1 is DFQATT and CDR2 is SNEGSKA (reference sequence). CDR3 size: 17 residues. CDR3 DNA: TGCAGTGCTAGGGAGTTTAGCGGGAGGGTTAGCACAGATACGCAGTATTTT. Its protein is CSAREFSGRVSTDTQYF.

This clonotype has at least ten counts. The chain is built from TRBV10-3 and TRBJ2-3; D remains ambiguous. The length of the CDR3 is 14 residues. Germline V lookup: CDR1 ENHRY, CDR2 SYGVKD. The V and J ends lost 4 bases and 2 bases respectively, with 10 bases between them. The CDR3 nucleotides are TGTGCCATCAGTGGGGGAAGGGACACAGATACGCAGTATTTT. Protein sequence: CAISGGRDTDTQYF.

This clonotype was detected ten times or more. The chain uses TRBV6-2 or TRBV6-3 and TRBJ1-2, with 8 positions matching TRBD1. This CDR3 region has 13 residues. CDR1 is MNHEY, CDR2 SVGEGT, per germline. Trimming removed 10 bases from V and 8 bases from J; junction bases left unmatched: 12. The CDR3 DNA reads TGTGCCATCCAAACTCCCGGGACAGGAGGCTACACCTTC. It yields the protein CAIQTPGTGGYTF.

This clonotype was counted only a few times. The rearrangement uses TRBV15 and TRBJ1-1; no clear D. Germline loops: CDR1 LNHNV, CDR2 YYDKDF (reference sequence). This CDR3 has 15 amino acids. V was trimmed by 2 bases and J by 4 bases, leaving 14 bases between them. The chain's CDR3 is CATSRPTLPGTEAFF. In DNA, the CDR3 is TGTGCCACCAGCAGACCCACCCTCCCCGGCACTGAAGCTTTCTTT.

This clonotype was seen many times. This chain connects TRBV11-2 to TRBJ2-7; D is uncertain. The germline gives CDR1 SGHAT, CDR2 FQNNGV. CDR3 length: 14 amino acids. V lost 0 bases and J lost 4, with 10 bases in between. This chain's CDR3 is CASSLDQLVYEQYF. The CDR3 nucleotides read TGTGCCAGCAGCTTAGATCAGCTAGTTTACGAGCAGTACTTC. Full variable domain (missing parts from reference TRBV11-2 and TRBJ2-7): EAGVAQSPRYKIIEKRQSVAFWCNPISGHATLYWYQQILGQGPKLLIQFQNNGVVDDSQLPKDRFSAERLKGVDSTLKIQPAKLEDSAVYLCASSLDQLVYEQYFGPGTRLTVT.

This clonotype was counted many times. The genes are TRBV7-9 and TRBJ2-2; TRBD1 might be the D (5 bases). The CDR3 covers 13 residues. Germline V gene data show CDR1 as SEHNR and CDR2 as FQNEAQ (reference sequence). Trimming cost V 3 bases and J 6 bases, with 8 bases left between them. Here the CDR3 DNA reads TGTGCCAGCAGCTTCAGGGATCCCGGGGAGCTGTTTTTT. Its protein product is CASSFRDPGELFF.

There are many counts of this clonotype. The rearrangement joins TRBV12-3 or TRBV12-4 to TRBJ1-5; D gene unclear. Between the trimmed V and J ends, which lost 5 bases and 6 bases, there was a span of 14 bases. CDR3 size: 14 residues. CDR3 amino acids: CASSPRMGTQPQHF. The CDR3 nucleotides read TGTGCCAGCAGTCCGCGGATGGGCACTCAGCCCCAGCATTTT.

Turning to this clonotype: A much larger clone lies one base from this, so it may be a read error. CDR3 DNA sequence: TGCGCCAGCAGCCAACTTTGGAACAATGATCAGTTCTTC. It codes for CASSQLWNNDQFF. The chain is built from TRBV4-1 and TRBJ2-1; no clear D gene. From germline, CDR1 is MGHRA and CDR2 YSYEKL. The CDR3 extends over 13 amino acids.

In this sample, this clonotype turned up a few times. The chain uses TRBV12-3 or TRBV12-4 and TRBJ2-7; D is undetermined. The length of the CDR3 is 15 residues. With 2 bases removed from V and 3 bases from J, the gap between germline ends came to 14 bases. As DNA, the CDR3 is TGTGCCAGCAGTTTACAAACGGAACCCTTCTACGAGCAGTACTTC. Encoded protein: CASSLQTEPFYEQYF.

Ten or more counts support this clonotype. This rearrangement joins TRBV3-1 to TRBJ2-1, with a weak D call TRBD2 (5 bases). The V end was cut by 2 bases, the J end by 0 bases, with 8 bases between. Per the germline V gene, CDR1 is LGHDT and CDR2 is YNNKEL (reference sequence). The CDR3 consists of 15 residues. The CDR3 sequence: CASSQLRDSYNEQFF. CDR3 in DNA: TGTGCCAGCAGCCAATTACGGGACTCCTACAATGAGCAGTTCTTC.

This sequence joins TRBV20-1 and TRBJ2-3, with 7 bases identical to TRBD2. Germline lookup yields CDR1 DFQATT and CDR2 SNEGSKA (reference sequence). V lost 8 bases and J lost 6; bases outside the gene matches: 8. This CDR3 contains 12 residues. CDR3 in DNA: TGCAGTCTAGTCGGGAGGATGGATACGCAGTATTTT. Encoded protein: CSLVGRMDTQYF.

This clonotype has ten or more counts. The CDR3: CASNLPGGQDNEQFF. Here the CDR3 DNA reads TGTGCCAGCAACCTCCCAGGGGGCCAGGACAATGAGCAGTTCTTC. The chain combines TRBV2 with TRBJ2-1; TRBD1 aligns across 8 bases. The V segment lost 7 bases and the J segment 5 bases; nucleotides outside the gene matches: 10. The germline V gene encodes CDR1 SNHLY and CDR2 FYNNEI. There are 15 residues in the CDR3.

This clonotype was seen ten or more times. This CDR3 is CAIRKGEKLFF. In DNA form, the CDR3 reads TGTGCCATCCGTAAAGGAGAAAAACTGTTTTTT. V is TRBV15 and J is TRBJ1-4; D gene ambiguous. Deletions cut 10 bases from V and 8 bases from J, with 11 bases between. Germline CDR1 and CDR2: LNHNV and YYDKDF (reference sequence). This CDR3 contains 11 residues.

The J gene is TRBJ2-2, the V gene TRBV6-2 or TRBV6-3; 8 positions agree with TRBD1. The CDR3 runs 14 residues. Germline V gene lookup returns CDR1 MNHEY and CDR2 SVGEGT. V trimming: 2 bases; J trimming: 6 bases; junction bases outside the gene matches: 2. The CDR3 region is CASSYTGGPGELFF. The CDR3 DNA sequence: TGTGCCAGCAGTTACACAGGGGGACCCGGGGAGCTGTTTTTT.

This clonotype was observed many times. The V gene is TRBV3-1, the J gene TRBJ1-4; D gene uncertain. CDR1 LGHDT and CDR2 YNNKEL come from the germline V gene (reference sequence). This CDR3 contains 15 residues. Trimming removed 3 bases from V and 8 bases from J, with 16 bases in between. CDR3 nucleotide sequence: TGTGCCAGCAGCCAGAGGAGCCAGGCGACAGAAAAACTGTTTTTT. Protein sequence: CASSQRSQATEKLFF. Drawing the rest from reference TRBV3-1 and TRBJ1-4, the complete variable domain is DTAVSQTPKYLVTQMGNDKSIKCEQNLGHDTMYWYKQDSKKFLKIMFSYNNKELIINETVPNRFSPKSPDKAHLNLHINSLELGDSAVYFCASSQRSQATEKLFFGSGTQLSVL.

This clonotype was observed many times. V and J are TRBV28 and TRBJ2-7; 9 bases are a match to TRBD1. The CDR3 length is 14 residues. With 4 bases clipped from V and 5 bases from J, the junction kept 6 bases outside the gene matches. Germline V lookup: CDR1 MDHEN, CDR2 SYDVKM. CDR3 in DNA: TGTGCCAGCAGTTACGGGACAGGGTTTGACGAGCAGTACTTC. Amino acids: CASSYGTGFDEQYF. The variable domain in full, completed from reference TRBV28 and TRBJ2-7, reads DVKVTQSSRYLVKRTGEKVFLECVQDMDHENMFWYRQDPGLGLRLIYFSYDVKMKEKGDIPEGYSVSREKKERFSLILESASTNQTSMYLCASSYGTGFDEQYFGPGTRLTVT.

This chain joins TRBV27 and TRBJ2-3; 7 bases fit TRBD2. CDR3 length: 14 residues. Trimming cost V 7 bases and J 4 bases; bases outside gene matches: 8. Germline V gene data show CDR1 as MNHEY and CDR2 as SMNVEV (reference sequence). The CDR3 loop is CASTNWGGADTQYF. In DNA form, the CDR3 reads TGTGCCAGCACCAATTGGGGAGGGGCAGATACGCAGTATTTT.

This clonotype showed up many times. The rearrangement links TRBV29-1 to TRBJ1-4; 7 nucleotides align to TRBD1. The CDR3 runs 13 residues. CDR1 is SQVTM, CDR2 ANQGSEA, per germline. V was pared by 7 bases and J by 7 bases, with 9 bases of the junction left unmatched. The CDR3 spells CSAAGGHAEKLFF. In DNA, the CDR3 is TGCAGCGCCGCAGGGGGTCACGCTGAAAAACTGTTTTTT. The whole variable domain, remainder taken from reference TRBV29-1 and TRBJ1-4, is SAVISQKPSRDICQRGTSLTIQCQVDSQVTMMFWYRQQPGQSLTLIATANQGSEATYESGFVIDKFPISRPNLTFSTLTVSNMSPEDSSIYLCSAAGGHAEKLFFGSGTQLSVL.

This clonotype was seen at least ten times. This chain connects TRBV19 to TRBJ2-1, with TRBD1 identical over 8 bases. The CDR3 consists of 15 residues. V dropped 3 bases and J dropped 8; count of bases not matched to a gene: 9. CDR1 is LNHDA and CDR2 is SQIVND in the germline V gene (reference sequence). Here the CDR3 reads CASSITGTGLDEQFF. CDR3 sequence (DNA): TGTGCCAGTAGTATTACGGGGACAGGTCTAGATGAGCAGTTCTTC.

This chain connects TRBV7-9 to TRBJ1-1; D is possibly TRBD1 (5 bases). Trimming took 5 bases from V and 7 from J, leaving 11 bases between them. Germline CDR1 reads SEHNR; CDR2 reads FQNEAQ (reference sequence). The CDR3 runs 12 residues. The CDR3 is CASSPREFEAFF. The CDR3, as DNA: TGTGCCAGCAGCCCCAGGGAGTTTGAAGCTTTCTTT.

This clonotype was seen repeatedly, ten times or more. V and J are TRBV5-5 and TRBJ1-4; unclear D gene. The CDR3 consists of 13 residues. The V and J ends lost 4 bases and 8 bases respectively, with 12 bases between them. Per germline, CDR1 SGHKS and CDR2 YYEKEE (reference sequence). The CDR3 DNA follows: TGTGCCAGCAGCCCACAGTATCAGGAAAAACTGTTTTTT. This translates into CASSPQYQEKLFF.

This clonotype was seen ten or more times. This chain links TRBV28 with TRBJ2-1; maybe TRBD1 (5 bases). Trimming pared 2 bases from V and 8 bases from J, leaving 13 bases between. CDR3 length: 14 amino acids. Germline CDR1 is MDHEN and CDR2 is SYDVKM. CDR3 DNA: TGTGCCAGCAGTTTACAGGGTGATAACGATGAGCAGTTCTTC. This codes for CASSLQGDNDEQFF.

J is TRBJ2-1 and V is TRBV3-1; D gene unclear. Looked up from germline, CDR1 is LGHDT and CDR2 is YNNKEL (reference sequence). The CDR3 consists of 12 residues. Trimming took off 4 bases at V and 12 bases at J, with 13 bases between the two ends. CDR3: CASSLDRTWQFF. The CDR3 DNA is TGTGCCAGCAGCCTCGACCGAACATGGCAGTTCTTC.

The V call is TRBV12-3 or TRBV12-4, the J call TRBJ2-1; D might be TRBD1 or TRBD2, each matching 5 bases. The CDR3 covers 15 residues. V dropped 4 bases and J dropped 6 bases, with 16 bases sitting between them. In nucleotides, the CDR3 is TGTGCCAGCAGTTCCCAGGGTGAGGGGTCCAATGAGCAGTTCTTC. The encoded protein is CASSSQGEGSNEQFF.

The V and J genes are TRBV14 and TRBJ2-1; TRBD1 is a possible D gene (5 bases). The germline V gene encodes CDR1 SGHDN and CDR2 FVKESK. V was clipped by 3 bases and J by 8 bases, with 8 bases between them. This CDR3 is 12 amino acids long. CDR3 coding DNA: TGTGCCAGCAGCCACAGGGTCTATGAGCAGTTCTTC. This sequence encodes CASSHRVYEQFF.

This clonotype occurred many times. The chain carries TRBV18 and TRBJ1-3; D is possibly TRBD1 (6 bases). Germline V lookup: CDR1 KGHSH, CDR2 LQKENI. The CDR3 is 14 residues long. Trimming shortened V by 3 bases and J by 3 bases, and 9 bases separated the two germline ends. CDR3 DNA sequence: TGTGCCAGCTCACCGGGACAACTTGGAAACACCATATATTTT. It encodes CASSPGQLGNTIYF.

This clonotype was observed many times. The J gene is TRBJ1-5, the V gene TRBV25-1, with a tentative D call TRBD1 (6 bases). Trimming left V 3 bases short and J 1 base short, with 19 bases between. This CDR3 is 18 amino acids long. Germline CDR1 MGHDK, CDR2 SYGVNS. The CDR3: CASSDQENAGQSNQPQHF. CDR3 coding DNA: TGTGCCAGCAGTGACCAAGAGAACGCTGGACAGAGCAATCAGCCCCAGCATTTT.

This clonotype was recorded many times. The chain recombines TRBV18 with TRBJ1-5; D unresolved. CDR1 is KGHSH and CDR2 is LQKENI in the germline V gene. Trimming took off 3 bases at V and 3 bases at J, with 9 bases between the two ends. The CDR3 loop spans 14 amino acids. For the CDR3, the DNA is TGTGCCAGCTCACCTGGACTGCTCAATCAGCCCCAGCATTTT. Protein product: CASSPGLLNQPQHF.

This clonotype was observed many times. The rearrangement joins TRBV29-1 to TRBJ2-1; 7 positions agree with TRBD2. The germline V gene encodes CDR1 SQVTM and CDR2 ANQGSEA. V was clipped by 4 bases and J by 2 bases; unmatched bases: 14. The CDR3 has 17 residues. The CDR3 DNA is TGCAGCGTTGGTGGTGTTGGGGGGAGGGGAGCCTACAATGAGCAGTTCTTC. Its translation is CSVGGVGGRGAYNEQFF.

In this sample, this clonotype turned up many times. This chain links TRBV11-2 with TRBJ1-4; weak D call: TRBD1 (5 bases). The CDR3 runs to 14 residues. CDR1 is SGHAT, CDR2 FQNNGV, per germline. V was cut by 3 bases and J by 6 bases, with 11 bases left in between. As DNA, the CDR3 is TGTGCCAGCAGCTTCACGGGGGGAGATGAAAAACTGTTTTTT. Translated, it gives CASSFTGGDEKLFF.